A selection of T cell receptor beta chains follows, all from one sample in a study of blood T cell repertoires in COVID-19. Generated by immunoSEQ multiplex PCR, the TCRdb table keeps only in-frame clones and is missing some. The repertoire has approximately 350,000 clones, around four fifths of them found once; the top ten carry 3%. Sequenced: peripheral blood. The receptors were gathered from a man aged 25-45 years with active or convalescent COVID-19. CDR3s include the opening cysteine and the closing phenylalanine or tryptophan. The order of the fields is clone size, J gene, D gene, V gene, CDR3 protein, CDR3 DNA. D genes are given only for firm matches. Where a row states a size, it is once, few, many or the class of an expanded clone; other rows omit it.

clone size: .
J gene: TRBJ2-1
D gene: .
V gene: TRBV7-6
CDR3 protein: CASSLADNEQFF
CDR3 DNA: TGTGCCAGCAGCTTAGCCGACAATGAGCAGTTCTTC

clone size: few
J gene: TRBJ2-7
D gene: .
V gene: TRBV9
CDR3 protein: CASSVGRSPGEQYF
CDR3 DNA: TGTGCCAGCAGCGTAGGGAGATCCCCGGGCGAGCAGTACTTC

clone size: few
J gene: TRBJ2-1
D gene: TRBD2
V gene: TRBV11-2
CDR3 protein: CASSPREGISNEQFF
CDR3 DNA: TGTGCCAGCAGCCCGCGGGAGGGTATAAGCAATGAGCAGTTCTTC

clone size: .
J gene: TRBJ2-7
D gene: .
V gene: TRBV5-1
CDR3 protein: CASSFYGGNSYEQYF
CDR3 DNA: TGCGCCAGCAGCTTTTATGGGGGCAACTCCTACGAGCAGTACTTC

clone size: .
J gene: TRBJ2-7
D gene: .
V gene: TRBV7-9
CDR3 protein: CASSSLQGYEQYF
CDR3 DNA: TGTGCCAGCAGCAGCCTACAGGGATACGAGCAGTACTTC

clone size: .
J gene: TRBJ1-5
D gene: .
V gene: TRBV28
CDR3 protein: CASSLWDLGVLDQPQHF
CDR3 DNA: TGTGCCAGCAGTTTGTGGGACTTGGGGGTGCTGGATCAGCCCCAGCATTTT

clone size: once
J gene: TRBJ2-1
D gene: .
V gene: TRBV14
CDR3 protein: CASSQERYGTYSYNEQFF
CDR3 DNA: TGTGCCAGCAGCCAAGAAAGATACGGGACTTACTCCTACAATGAGCAGTTCTTC

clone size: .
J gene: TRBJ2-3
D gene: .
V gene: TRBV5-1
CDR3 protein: CASRLGTSTGTDTQYF
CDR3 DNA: TGCGCCAGCAGACTTGGGACTTCCACGGGCACAGATACGCAGTATTTT

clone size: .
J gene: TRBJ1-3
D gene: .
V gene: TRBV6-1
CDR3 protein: CASSERPSGNTIYF
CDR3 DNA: TGTGCCAGCAGTGAACGTCCTTCTGGAAACACCATATATTTT

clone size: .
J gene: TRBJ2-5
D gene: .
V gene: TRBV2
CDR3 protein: CASKGTNQETQYF
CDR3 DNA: TGTGCCAGCAAGGGGACAAACCAAGAGACCCAGTACTTC

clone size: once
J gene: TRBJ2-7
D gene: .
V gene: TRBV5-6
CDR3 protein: CASSLEQGFPYEQYF
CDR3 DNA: TGTGCCAGCAGCTTGGAGCAGGGGTTTCCCTACGAGCAGTACTTC

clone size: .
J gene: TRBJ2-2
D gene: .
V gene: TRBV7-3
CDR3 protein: CASTPIGGLNTGELFF
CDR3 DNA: TGTGCCAGCACCCCGATTGGGGGCTTGAACACCGGGGAGCTGTTTTTT

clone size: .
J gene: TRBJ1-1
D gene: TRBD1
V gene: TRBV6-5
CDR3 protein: CASSSPGGVTEAFF
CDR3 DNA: TGTGCCAGCAGTTCTCCAGGGGGCGTCACTGAAGCTTTCTTT

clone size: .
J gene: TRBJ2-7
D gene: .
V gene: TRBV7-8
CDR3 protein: CASSTSPYEQYF
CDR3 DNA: TGTGCCAGCAGCACGAGTCCCTACGAGCAGTACTTC

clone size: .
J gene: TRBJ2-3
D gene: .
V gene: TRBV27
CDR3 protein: CASSLGGASTDTQYF
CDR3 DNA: TGTGCCAGCAGTCTCGGCGGCGCGAGCACAGATACGCAGTATTTT

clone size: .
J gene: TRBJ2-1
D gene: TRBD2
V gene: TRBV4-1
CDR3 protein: CASSQGGLAGPTYNEQFF
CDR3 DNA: TGCGCCAGCAGCCAAGGGGGACTAGCGGGTCCTACCTACAATGAGCAGTTCTTC

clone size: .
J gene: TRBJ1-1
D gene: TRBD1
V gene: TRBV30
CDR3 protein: CAWTGGRNTEAFF
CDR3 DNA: TGTGCCTGGACAGGGGGCCGGAACACTGAAGCTTTCTTT

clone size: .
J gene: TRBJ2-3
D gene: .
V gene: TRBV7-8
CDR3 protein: CASSRAGLMDTQYF
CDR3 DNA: TGTGCCAGCAGCCGAGCGGGCCTCATGGATACGCAGTATTTT

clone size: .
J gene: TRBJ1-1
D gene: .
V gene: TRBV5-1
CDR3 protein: CASSLEGQGLEKGYTEAFF
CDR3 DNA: TGCGCCAGCAGCTTGGAGGGCCAGGGATTGGAGAAAGGGTACACTGAAGCTTTCTTT

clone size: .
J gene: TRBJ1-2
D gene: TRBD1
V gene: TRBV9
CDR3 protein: CASSAGDSRYYGYTF
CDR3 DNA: TGTGCCAGCAGCGCGGGGGACAGCCGATACTATGGCTACACCTTC

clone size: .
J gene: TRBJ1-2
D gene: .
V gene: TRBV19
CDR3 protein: CASSIGGGNYGYTF
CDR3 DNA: TGTGCCAGTAGTATAGGGGGCGGCAACTATGGCTACACCTTC

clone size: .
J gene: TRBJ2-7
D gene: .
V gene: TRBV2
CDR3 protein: CASSSQRSSEQYF
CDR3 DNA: TGTGCCAGCAGCAGCCAACGTTCTAGCGAGCAGTACTTC

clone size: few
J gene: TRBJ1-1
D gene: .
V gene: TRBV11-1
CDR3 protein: CASSFGGRTEAFF
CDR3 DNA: TGTGCCAGCAGCTTCGGGGGAAGGACTGAAGCTTTCTTT

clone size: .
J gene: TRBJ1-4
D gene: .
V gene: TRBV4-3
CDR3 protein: CASSQEFGGTNEKLFF
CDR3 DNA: TGCGCCAGCAGCCAAGAATTCGGGGGGACTAATGAAAAACTGTTTTTT

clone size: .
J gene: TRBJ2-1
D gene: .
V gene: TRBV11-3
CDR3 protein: CASSPRPQAYNEQFF
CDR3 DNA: TGTGCCAGCAGCCCCCGACCACAGGCGTACAATGAGCAGTTCTTC

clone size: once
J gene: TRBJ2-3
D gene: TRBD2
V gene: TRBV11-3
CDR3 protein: CATRLAGSDTQYF
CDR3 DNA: TGTGCCACAAGACTAGCGGGCTCGGATACGCAGTATTTT

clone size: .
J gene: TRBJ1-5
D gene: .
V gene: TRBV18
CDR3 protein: CASSPLAFSNQPQHF
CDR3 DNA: TGTGCCAGCTCACCGTTGGCCTTTAGCAATCAGCCCCAGCATTTT

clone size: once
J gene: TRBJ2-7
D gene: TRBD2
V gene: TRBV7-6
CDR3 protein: CASKGLADAYEQYF
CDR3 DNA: TGTGCCTCCAAGGGACTAGCGGATGCCTACGAGCAGTACTTC

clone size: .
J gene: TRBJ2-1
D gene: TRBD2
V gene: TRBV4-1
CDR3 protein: CASSRPLAGGTYNEQFF
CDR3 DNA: TGCGCCAGCAGCCGGCCCCTAGCGGGGGGGACTTACAATGAGCAGTTCTTC

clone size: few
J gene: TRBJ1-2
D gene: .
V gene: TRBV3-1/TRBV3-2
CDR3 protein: CASSQDVRWRVGYTF
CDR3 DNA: TGTGCCAGCAGCCAAGATGTTCGGTGGCGGGTTGGCTACACCTTC

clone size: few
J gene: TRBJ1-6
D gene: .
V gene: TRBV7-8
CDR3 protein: CASSLEDPLPLHF
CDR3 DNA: TGTGCCAGCAGCTTGGAGGATCCTTTACCCCTCCACTTT

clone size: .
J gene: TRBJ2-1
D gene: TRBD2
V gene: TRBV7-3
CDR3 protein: CASSLTSGGNNEQFF
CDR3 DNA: TGTGCCAGCAGCTTAACTAGCGGGGGGAACAATGAGCAGTTCTTC

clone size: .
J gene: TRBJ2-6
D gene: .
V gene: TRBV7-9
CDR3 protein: CASSLDTGRSGANVLTF
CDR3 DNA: TGTGCCAGCAGCTTAGATACGGGAAGGTCTGGGGCCAACGTCCTGACTTTC

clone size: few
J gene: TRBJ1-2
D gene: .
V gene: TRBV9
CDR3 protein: CASSVASLDYGYTF
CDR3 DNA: TGTGCCAGCAGCGTAGCCAGTCTAGACTATGGCTACACCTTC

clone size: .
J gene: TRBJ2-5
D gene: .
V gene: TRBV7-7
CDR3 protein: CASSLGLGMQETQYF
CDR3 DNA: TGTGCCAGCAGCTTGGGACTGGGGATGCAAGAGACCCAGTACTTC

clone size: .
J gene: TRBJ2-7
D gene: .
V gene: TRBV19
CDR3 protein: CASSIGASRSSSEQYF
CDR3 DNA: TGTGCCAGTAGTATAGGAGCGAGTCGGAGCAGCTCCGAGCAGTACTTC

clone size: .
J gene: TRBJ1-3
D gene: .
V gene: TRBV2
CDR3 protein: CASYIRLDQQGKGSGNTIYF
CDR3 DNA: TGTGCCAGCTATATTCGCCTTGACCAACAGGGAAAGGGCTCTGGAAACACCATATATTTT

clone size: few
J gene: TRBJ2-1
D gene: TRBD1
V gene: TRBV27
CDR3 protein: CASSLWGTTGQSEQFF
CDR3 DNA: TGTGCCAGCAGTTTATGGGGGACGACAGGGCAGAGTGAGCAGTTCTTC

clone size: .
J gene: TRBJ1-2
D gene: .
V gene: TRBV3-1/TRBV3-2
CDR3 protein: CASSPRSESGYTF
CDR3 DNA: TGTGCCAGCAGCCCCCGTTCCGAGTCTGGCTACACCTTC

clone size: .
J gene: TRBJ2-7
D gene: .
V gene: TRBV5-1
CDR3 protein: CASSWSGAGPYEQYF
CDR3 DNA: TGCGCCAGCAGTTGGTCGGGTGCAGGGCCCTACGAGCAGTACTTC

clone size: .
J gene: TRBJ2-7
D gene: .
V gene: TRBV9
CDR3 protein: CASSSYTDSYEQYF
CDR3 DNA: TGTGCCAGCAGCAGCTACACAGACTCCTACGAGCAGTACTTC

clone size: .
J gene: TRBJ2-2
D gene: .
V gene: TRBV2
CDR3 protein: CASRAQGITGELFF
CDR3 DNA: TGTGCCAGCAGGGCGCAGGGAATCACCGGGGAGCTGTTTTTT

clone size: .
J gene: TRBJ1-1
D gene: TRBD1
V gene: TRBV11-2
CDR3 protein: CASSRTGTVETEAFF
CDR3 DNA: TGTGCCAGCAGCCGAACCGGGACAGTCGAGACTGAAGCTTTCTTT

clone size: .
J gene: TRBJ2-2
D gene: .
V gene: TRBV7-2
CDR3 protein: CASSLGWRGELFF
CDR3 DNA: TGTGCCAGCAGCTTAGGGTGGCGGGGGGAGCTGTTTTTT

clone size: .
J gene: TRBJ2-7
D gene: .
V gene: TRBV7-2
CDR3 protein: CASSLGSVEQYF
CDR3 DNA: TGTGCCAGCAGCTTAGGGTCGGTCGAGCAGTACTTC

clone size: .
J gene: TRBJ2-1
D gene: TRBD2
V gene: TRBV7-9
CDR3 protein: CASSLAGGLAGVGNEQFF
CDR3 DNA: TGTGCCAGCAGCTTAGCGGGGGGACTAGCGGGAGTAGGGAATGAGCAGTTCTTC

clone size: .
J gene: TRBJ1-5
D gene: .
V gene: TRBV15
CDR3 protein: CATSRDRRQGSPQHF
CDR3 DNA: TGTGCCACCAGCAGAGATCGCCGGCAGGGTTCGCCCCAGCATTTT

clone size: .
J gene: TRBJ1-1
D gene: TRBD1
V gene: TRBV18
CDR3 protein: CASSPDRVWAEAFF
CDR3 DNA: TGTGCCAGCTCACCGGACAGGGTGTGGGCTGAAGCTTTCTTT

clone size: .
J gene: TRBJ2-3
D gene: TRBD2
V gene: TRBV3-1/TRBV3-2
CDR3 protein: CASSGHRDYQRDTQYF
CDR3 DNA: TGTGCCAGCAGCGGCCATCGGGACTACCAGAGAGATACGCAGTATTTT

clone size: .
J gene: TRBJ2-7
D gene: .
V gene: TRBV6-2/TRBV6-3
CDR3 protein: CASSYSSKGPAGLGTYEQYF
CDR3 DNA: TGTGCCAGCAGTTACTCCTCGAAGGGACCGGCGGGGTTGGGGACCTACGAGCAGTACTTC

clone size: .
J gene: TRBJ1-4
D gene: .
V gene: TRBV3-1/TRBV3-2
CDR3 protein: CASSQAPPGRKLFF
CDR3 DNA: TGTGCCAGCAGCCAAGCGCCGCCGGGGAGAAAACTGTTTTTT

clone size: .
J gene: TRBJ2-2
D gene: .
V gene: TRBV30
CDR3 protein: CAWSVGAGELFF
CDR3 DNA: TGTGCCTGGAGTGTAGGGGCCGGGGAGCTGTTTTTT

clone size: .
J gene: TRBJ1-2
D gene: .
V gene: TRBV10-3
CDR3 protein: CAITEPNYGYTF
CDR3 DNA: TGTGCCATAACAGAGCCTAACTATGGCTACACCTTC

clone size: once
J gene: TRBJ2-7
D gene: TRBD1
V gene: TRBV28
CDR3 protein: CASSLSRTGTYEQYF
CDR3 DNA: TGTGCCAGCAGTTTATCGAGGACAGGGACATACGAGCAGTACTTC

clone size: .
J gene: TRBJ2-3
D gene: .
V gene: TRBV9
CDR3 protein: CASSVEGRGGWGDTQYF
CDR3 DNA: TGTGCCAGCAGCGTAGAGGGTCGGGGAGGTTGGGGAGATACGCAGTATTTT

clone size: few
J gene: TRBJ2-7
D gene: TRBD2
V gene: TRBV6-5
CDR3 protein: CASSYSASGYYEQYF
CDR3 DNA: TGTGCCAGCAGTTACTCGGCTAGCGGGTACTACGAGCAGTACTTC

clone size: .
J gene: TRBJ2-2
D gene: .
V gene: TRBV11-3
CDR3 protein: CASSLDRVAGELFF
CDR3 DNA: TGTGCCAGCAGCTTAGACAGGGTCGCCGGGGAGCTGTTTTTT